This TCR beta chain comes out of a study of PD-L1 blockade in urothelial cancer. Across the study: The median number of T cells present in blood samples was around 150,000.

Specified time point: pretreatment peripheral blood. This clone was counted between two and nine times. The V end lost 1 base, the J end lost 11 bases, and 14 bases lay between the germline ends. The CDR3 has 14 amino acids. From germline, CDR1 is MDHEN and CDR2 SYDVKM. Spiking of synthetic TCR analog templates was performed in each PCR. The table came from immunoSEQ multiplex PCR; TCRdb's copy has only in-frame clones and leaves some out. This table has nearly 35,000 clones, around 82% appearing once. The material was PBMCs, obtained around atezolizumab (anti-PD-L1) treatment. The chain joins TRBV28 to TRBJ2-2; the D gene is possibly TRBD1 (7 bases). The source is a man in his fifties or sixties with urothelial cancer. The CDR3 loop is CASSLYSRGEELFF. The CDR3 nucleotides read TGTGCCAGCAGTTTATACTCCAGGGGGGAAGAGCTGTTTTTT.